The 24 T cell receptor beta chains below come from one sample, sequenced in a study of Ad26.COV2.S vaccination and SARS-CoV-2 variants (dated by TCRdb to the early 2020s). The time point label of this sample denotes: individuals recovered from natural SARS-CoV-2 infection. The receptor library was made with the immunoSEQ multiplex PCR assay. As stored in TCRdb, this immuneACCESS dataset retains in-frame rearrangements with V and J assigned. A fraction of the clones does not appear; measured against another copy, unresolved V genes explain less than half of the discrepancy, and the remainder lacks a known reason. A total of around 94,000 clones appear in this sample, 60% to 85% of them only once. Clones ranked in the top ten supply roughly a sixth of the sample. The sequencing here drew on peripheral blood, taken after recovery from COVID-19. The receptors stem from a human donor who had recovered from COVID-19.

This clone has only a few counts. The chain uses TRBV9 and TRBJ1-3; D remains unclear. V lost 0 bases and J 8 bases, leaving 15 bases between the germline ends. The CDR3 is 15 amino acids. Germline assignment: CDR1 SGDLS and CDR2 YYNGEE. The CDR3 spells CASSVALAASDTIYF. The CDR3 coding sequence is TGTGCCAGCAGCGTAGCTCTAGCGGCTTCGGACACCATATATTTT.

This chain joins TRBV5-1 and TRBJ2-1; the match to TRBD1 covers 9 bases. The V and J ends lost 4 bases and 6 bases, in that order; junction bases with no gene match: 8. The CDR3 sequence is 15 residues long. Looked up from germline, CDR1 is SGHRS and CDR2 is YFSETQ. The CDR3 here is CASSRGTGLSNEQFF. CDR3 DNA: TGCGCCAGCAGCCGCGGGACAGGGCTCAGCAATGAGCAGTTCTTC.

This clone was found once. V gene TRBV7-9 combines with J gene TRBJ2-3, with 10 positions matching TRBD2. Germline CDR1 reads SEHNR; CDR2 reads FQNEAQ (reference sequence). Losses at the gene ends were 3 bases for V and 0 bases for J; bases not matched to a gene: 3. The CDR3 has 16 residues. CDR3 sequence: CASSFLAGVSTDTQYF. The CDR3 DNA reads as TGTGCCAGCAGCTTTCTAGCGGGGGTTAGCACAGATACGCAGTATTTT.

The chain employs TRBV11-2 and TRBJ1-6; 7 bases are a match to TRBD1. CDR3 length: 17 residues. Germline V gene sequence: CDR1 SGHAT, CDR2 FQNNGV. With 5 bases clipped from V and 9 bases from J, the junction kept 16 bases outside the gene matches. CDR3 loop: CASSPTGASISSSPLHF. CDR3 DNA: TGTGCCAGCAGCCCTACAGGGGCATCTATATCTAGTTCACCCCTCCACTTT.

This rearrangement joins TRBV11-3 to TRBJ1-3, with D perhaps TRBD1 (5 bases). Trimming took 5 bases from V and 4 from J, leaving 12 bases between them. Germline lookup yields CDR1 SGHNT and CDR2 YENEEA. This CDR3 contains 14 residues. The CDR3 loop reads CASSPTRDGNTIYF. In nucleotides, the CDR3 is TGTGCCAGCAGCCCCACAAGGGACGGAAACACCATATATTTT.

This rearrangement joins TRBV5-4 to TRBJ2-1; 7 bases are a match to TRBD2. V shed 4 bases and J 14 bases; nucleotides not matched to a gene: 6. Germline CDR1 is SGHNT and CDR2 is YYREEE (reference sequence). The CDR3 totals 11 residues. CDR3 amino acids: CASSNGGKEFF. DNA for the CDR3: TGTGCCAGCAGCAACGGGGGGAAGGAGTTCTTC. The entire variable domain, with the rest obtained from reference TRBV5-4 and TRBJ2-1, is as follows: ETGVTQSPTHLIKTRGQQVTLRCSSQSGHNTVSWYQQALGQGPQFIFQYYREEENGRGNFPPRFSGLQFPNYSSELNVNALELDDSALYLCASSNGGKEFFGPGTRLTVL.

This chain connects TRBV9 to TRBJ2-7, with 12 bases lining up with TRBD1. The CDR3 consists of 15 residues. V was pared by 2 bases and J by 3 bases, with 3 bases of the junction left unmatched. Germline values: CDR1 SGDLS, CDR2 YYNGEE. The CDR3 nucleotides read TGTGCCAGCAGCGTTCGGGACAGGGGGCACTACGAGCAGTACTTC. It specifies CASSVRDRGHYEQYF. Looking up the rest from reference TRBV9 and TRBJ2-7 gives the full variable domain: DSGVTQTPKHLITATGQRVTLRCSPRSGDLSVYWYQQSLDQGLQFLIQYYNGEERAKGNILERFSAQQFPDLHSELNLSSLELGDSALYFCASSVRDRGHYEQYFGPGTRLTVT.

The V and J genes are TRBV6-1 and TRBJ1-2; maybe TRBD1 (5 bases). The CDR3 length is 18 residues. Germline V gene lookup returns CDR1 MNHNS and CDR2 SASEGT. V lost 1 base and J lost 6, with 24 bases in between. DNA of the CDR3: TGTGCCAGCAGTGAAGAGGTTTTCACTATCAGGGTGATTAATGGCTACACCTTC. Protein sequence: CASSEEVFTIRVINGYTF.

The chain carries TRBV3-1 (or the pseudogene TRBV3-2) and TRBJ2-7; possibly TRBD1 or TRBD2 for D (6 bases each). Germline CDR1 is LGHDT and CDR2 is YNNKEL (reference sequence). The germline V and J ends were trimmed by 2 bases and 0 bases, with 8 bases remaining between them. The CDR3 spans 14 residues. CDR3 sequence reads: CASSQTGASYEQYF. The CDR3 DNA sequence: TGTGCCAGCAGCCAAACGGGGGCCTCCTACGAGCAGTACTTC.

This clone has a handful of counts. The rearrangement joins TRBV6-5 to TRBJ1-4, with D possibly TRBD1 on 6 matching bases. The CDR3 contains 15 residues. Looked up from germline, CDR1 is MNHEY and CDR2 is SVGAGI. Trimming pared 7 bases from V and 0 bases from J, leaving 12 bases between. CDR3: CASKTGQTTNEKLFF. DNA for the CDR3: TGTGCCAGCAAGACAGGACAGACAACTAATGAAAAACTGTTTTTT.

The CDR3 coding sequence is TGCGCCAGCAGTCCAGGGGGCTTTAACTATGGCTACACCTTC. It specifies CASSPGGFNYGYTF. The V gene is TRBV10-1, the J gene TRBJ1-2; 8 nucleotides align to TRBD1. V trimming: 5 bases; J trimming: 1 base; junction bases outside the gene matches: 3. The CDR3 is 14 amino acids. Per germline, CDR1 WNHNN and CDR2 SYGVQD (reference sequence).

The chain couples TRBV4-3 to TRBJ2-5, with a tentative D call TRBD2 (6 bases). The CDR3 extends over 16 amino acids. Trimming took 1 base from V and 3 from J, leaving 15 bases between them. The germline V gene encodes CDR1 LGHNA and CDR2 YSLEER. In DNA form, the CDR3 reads TGCGCCAGCAGCCAAGGGATTTTAGGAGGGGAAGAGACCCAGTACTTC. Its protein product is CASSQGILGGEETQYF.

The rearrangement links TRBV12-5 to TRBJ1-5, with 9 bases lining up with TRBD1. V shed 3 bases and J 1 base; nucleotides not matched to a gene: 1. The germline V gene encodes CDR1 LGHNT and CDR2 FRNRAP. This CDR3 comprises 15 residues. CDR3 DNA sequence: TGTGCTAGTGGTTTAGGACAGGGGAGCAATCAGCCCCAGCATTTT. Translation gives CASGLGQGSNQPQHF.

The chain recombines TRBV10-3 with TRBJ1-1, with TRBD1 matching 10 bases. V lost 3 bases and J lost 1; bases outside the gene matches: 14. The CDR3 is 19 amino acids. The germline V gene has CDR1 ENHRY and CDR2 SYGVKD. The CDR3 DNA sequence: TGTGCCATCAGTGAAATTAATAGACAGGGGGCTAGAAGGAACACTGAAGCTTTCTTT. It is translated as CAISEINRQGARRNTEAFF.

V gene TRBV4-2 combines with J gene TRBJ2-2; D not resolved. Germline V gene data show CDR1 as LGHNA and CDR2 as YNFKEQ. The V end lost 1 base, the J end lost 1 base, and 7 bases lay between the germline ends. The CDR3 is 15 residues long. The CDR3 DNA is TGTGCCAGCAGCCAAGTCGGGCAGAACACCGGGGAGCTGTTTTTT. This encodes CASSQVGQNTGELFF.

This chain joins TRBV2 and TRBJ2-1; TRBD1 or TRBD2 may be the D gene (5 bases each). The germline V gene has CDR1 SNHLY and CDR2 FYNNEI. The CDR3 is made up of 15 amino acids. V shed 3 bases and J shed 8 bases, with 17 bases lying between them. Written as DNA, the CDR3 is TGTGCCAGCAGTGAGGGGGACGATAACCCCGATGAGCAGTTCTTC. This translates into CASSEGDDNPDEQFF. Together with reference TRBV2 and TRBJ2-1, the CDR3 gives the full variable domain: EPEVTQTPSHQVTQMGQEVILRCVPISNHLYFYWYRQILGQKVEFLVSFYNNEISEKSEIFDDQFSVERPDGSNFTLKIRSTKLEDSAMYFCASSEGDDNPDEQFFGPGTRLTVL.

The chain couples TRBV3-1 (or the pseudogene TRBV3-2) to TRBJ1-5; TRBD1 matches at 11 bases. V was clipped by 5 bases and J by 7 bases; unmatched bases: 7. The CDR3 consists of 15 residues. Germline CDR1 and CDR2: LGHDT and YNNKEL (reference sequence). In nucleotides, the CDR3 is TGTGCCAGCAGCTTGGGGACAGGGGGTTTCCAGCCCCAGCATTTT. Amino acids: CASSLGTGGFQPQHF.

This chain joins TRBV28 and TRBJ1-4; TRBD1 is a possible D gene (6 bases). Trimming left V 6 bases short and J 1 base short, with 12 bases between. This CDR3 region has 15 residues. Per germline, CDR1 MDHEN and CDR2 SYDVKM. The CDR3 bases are TGTGCCAGCAGCTTGTGGGGGCAAACTAATGAAAAACTGTTTTTT. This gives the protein CASSLWGQTNEKLFF.

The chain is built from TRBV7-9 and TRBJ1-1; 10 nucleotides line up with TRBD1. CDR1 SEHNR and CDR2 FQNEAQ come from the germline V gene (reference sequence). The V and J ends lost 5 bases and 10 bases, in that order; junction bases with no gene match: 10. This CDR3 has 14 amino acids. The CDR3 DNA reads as TGTGCCAGCAGCCCGGAATACGGACAGGGGGGAGCTTTCTTT. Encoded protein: CASSPEYGQGGAFF.

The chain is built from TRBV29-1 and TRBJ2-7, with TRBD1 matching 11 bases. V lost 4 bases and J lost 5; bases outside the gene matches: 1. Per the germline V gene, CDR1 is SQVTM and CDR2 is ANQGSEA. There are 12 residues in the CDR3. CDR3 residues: CSVGTGGHEQYF. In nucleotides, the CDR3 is TGCAGCGTTGGGACAGGGGGCCACGAGCAGTACTTC.

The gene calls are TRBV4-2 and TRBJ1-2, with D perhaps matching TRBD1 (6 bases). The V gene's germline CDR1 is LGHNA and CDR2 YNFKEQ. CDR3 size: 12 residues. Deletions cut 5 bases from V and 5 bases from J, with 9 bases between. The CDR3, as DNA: TGTGCCAGCAGCACACAGGGTTATGGCTACACCTTC. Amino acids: CASSTQGYGYTF.

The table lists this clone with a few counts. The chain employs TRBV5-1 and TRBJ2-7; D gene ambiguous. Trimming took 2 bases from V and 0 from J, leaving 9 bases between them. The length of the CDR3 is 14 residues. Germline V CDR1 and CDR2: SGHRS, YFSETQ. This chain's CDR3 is CASSLTAGSYEQYF. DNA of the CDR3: TGCGCCAGCAGCTTAACAGCAGGCTCCTACGAGCAGTACTTC.

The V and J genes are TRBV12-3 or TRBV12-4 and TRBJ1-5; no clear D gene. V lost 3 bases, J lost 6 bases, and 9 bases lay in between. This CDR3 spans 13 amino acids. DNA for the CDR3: TGTGCCAGCAGTTTCGGTTCGGGTCAGCCCCAGCATTTT. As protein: CASSFGSGQPQHF.

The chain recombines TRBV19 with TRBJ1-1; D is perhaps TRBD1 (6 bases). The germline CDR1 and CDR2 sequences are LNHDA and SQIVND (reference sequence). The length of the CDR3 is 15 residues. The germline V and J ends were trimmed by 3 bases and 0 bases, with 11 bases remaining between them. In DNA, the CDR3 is TGTGCCAGTAGTATTCCGGGACACCTGAACACTGAAGCTTTCTTT. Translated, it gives CASSIPGHLNTEAFF.